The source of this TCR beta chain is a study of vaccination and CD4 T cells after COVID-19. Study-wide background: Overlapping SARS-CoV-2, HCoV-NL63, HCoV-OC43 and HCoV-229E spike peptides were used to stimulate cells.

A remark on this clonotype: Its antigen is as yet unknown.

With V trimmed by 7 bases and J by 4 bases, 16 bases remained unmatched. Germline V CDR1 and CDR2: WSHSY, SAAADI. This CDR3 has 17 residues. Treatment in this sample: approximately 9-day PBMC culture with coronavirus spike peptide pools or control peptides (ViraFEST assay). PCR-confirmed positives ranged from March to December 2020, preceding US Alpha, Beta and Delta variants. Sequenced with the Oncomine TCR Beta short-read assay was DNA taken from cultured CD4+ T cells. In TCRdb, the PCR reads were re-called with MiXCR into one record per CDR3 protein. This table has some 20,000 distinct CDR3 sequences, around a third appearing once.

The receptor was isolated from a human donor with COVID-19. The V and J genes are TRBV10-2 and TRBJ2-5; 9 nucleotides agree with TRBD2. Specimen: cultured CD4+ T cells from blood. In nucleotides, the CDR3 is TGCGCCAGCACCCGAGGGGGTGCGGGGGGGCCGCTAGAGACCCAGTACTTC. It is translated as CASTRGGAGGPLETQYF.